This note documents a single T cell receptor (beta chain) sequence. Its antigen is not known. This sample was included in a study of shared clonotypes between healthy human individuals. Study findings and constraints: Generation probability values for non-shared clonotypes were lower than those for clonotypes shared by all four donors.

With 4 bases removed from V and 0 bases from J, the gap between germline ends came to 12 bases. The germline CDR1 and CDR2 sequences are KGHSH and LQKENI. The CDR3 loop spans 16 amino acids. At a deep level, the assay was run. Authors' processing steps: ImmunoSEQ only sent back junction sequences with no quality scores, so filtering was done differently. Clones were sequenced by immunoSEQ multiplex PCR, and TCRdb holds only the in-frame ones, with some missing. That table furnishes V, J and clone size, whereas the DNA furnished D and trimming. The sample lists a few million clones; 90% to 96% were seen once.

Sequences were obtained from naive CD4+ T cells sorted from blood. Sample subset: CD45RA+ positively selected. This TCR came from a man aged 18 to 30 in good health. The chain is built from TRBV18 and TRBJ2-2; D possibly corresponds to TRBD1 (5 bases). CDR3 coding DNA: TGTGCCAGCTCACTAGTGACAGTAACGAACACCGGGGAGCTGTTTTTT. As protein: CASSLVTVTNTGELFF.